A selection of T cell receptor beta chains follows, all from one sample in a study of PD-1 blockade in mismatch repair-deficient tumors. Measured with immunoSEQ multiplex PCR; TCRdb has only the in-frame clones, and not every one. The profile shows under 40,000 clones, 65% to 85% of them singletons. The sample was PBMCs, taken around 40 weeks after starting pembrolizumab. The receptors stem from an adult with mismatch repair-deficient cancer. Both conserved end residues are part of each CDR3. D genes are given only for firm matches. Only part of the rows carry a size: once, few, many, or a class if the clone is expanded.

>TRBJ2-1|TRBV28|.|TRBD2
CASSKLAAYPNEQFF
TGTGCCAGCAGCAAACTAGCGGCTTATCCCAATGAGCAGTTCTTC
>TRBJ2-3|TRBV5-1|.|.
CASSRDTWGTDTQYF
TGCGCCAGCAGCAGGGACACCTGGGGCACAGATACGCAGTATTTT
>TRBJ1-4|TRBV29-1|.|TRBD1
CSAPGQDNEKLFF
TGCAGCGCCCCGGGACAGGACAATGAAAAACTGTTTTTT
>TRBJ2-6|TRBV6-4|.|TRBD1
CASPRGRFSGANVLTF
TGTGCCAGCCCCAGGGGGCGCTTCTCTGGGGCCAACGTCCTGACTTTC
>TRBJ2-5|TRBV5-1|.|TRBD1
CASSPGQGAETQYF
TGCGCCAGCAGCCCCGGACAGGGGGCAGAGACCCAGTACTTC
>TRBJ2-7|TRBV27|.|.
CASSLQGQGGSYEQYF
TGTGCCAGCAGTTTACAGGGGCAGGGGGGCAGCTACGAGCAGTACTTC
>TRBJ1-4|TRBV7-9|.|.
CASSLQGSREKLFF
TGTGCCAGCAGCTTACAAGGGAGTCGGGAAAAACTGTTTTTT
>TRBJ2-1|TRBV7-8|.|.
CASSLVGSYNEQFF
TGTGCCAGCAGCTTAGTCGGCTCCTACAATGAGCAGTTCTTC
>TRBJ1-2|TRBV28|.|.
CASSSGDRIYGYTF
TGTGCCAGCAGTTCTGGTGACAGGATCTATGGCTACACCTTC
>TRBJ2-7|TRBV29-1|.|.
CSVQTGDEQYF
TGCAGTGTTCAGACAGGCGACGAGCAGTACTTC
>TRBJ2-5|TRBV5-8|.|TRBD1
CASSFNRQGADETQYF
TGTGCCAGCAGCTTCAATCGGCAGGGGGCAGATGAGACCCAGTACTTC
>TRBJ2-1|TRBV5-1|.|TRBD2
CASSFGTSATMGNEQFF
TGCGCCAGCAGCTTCGGGACTAGCGCGACCATGGGCAATGAGCAGTTCTTC
>TRBJ2-5|TRBV6-5|.|.
CASSFVARQTQYF
TGTGCCAGCAGTTTCGTAGCGAGACAGACCCAGTACTTC
>TRBJ2-1|TRBV28|.|TRBD2
CASSLGGVAAYNEQFF
TGTGCCAGCAGTTTGGGGGGGGTAGCGGCCTACAATGAGCAGTTCTTC
>TRBJ1-1|TRBV19|.|.
CAMASGTEAFF
TGTGCCATGGCCTCGGGGACTGAAGCTTTCTTT
>TRBJ2-1|TRBV5-1|.|.
CASSLGSSYNEQFF
TGCGCCAGCAGCTTGGGGAGCTCCTACAATGAGCAGTTCTTC
>TRBJ1-2|TRBV28|.|TRBD1
CASSPHTGGYGYTF
TGTGCCAGCAGTCCCCATACAGGGGGTTATGGCTACACCTTC
>TRBJ2-2|TRBV18|.|TRBD2
CASSPSYQREWVTGELFF
TGTGCCAGCTCACCATCTTACCAGCGGGAGTGGGTCACCGGGGAGCTGTTTTTT
>TRBJ2-3|TRBV7-2|.|.
CASSLLATTDTQYF
TGTGCCAGCAGCTTACTAGCGACCACAGATACGCAGTATTTT
>TRBJ2-5|TRBV9|.|.
CASSVASQETQYF
TGTGCCAGCAGCGTAGCGAGCCAAGAGACCCAGTACTTC
>TRBJ2-2|TRBV10-3|.|.
CAIRRGGIKSGELFF
TGTGCCATCAGGAGGGGCGGGATCAAGTCCGGGGAGCTGTTTTTT
>TRBJ2-5|TRBV30|once|.
CAWSEGGKAETQYF
TGTGCCTGGAGCGAGGGGGGGAAAGCAGAGACCCAGTACTTC
>TRBJ2-3|TRBV2|.|TRBD2
CASSEGPSGNTDTQYF
TGTGCCAGCAGTGAAGGGCCTAGCGGAAACACAGATACGCAGTATTTT
>TRBJ2-1|TRBV4-1|.|.
CASSQDLTGEQFF
TGCGCCAGCAGCCAAGATCTTACAGGTGAGCAGTTCTTC
>TRBJ2-5|TRBV18|.|TRBD2
CASSPSGLGTETQYF
TGTGCCAGCTCACCATCGGGACTAGGGACGGAGACCCAGTACTTC
>TRBJ2-5|TRBV6-5|few|TRBD2
CASSPRTSGETQYF
TGTGCCAGCAGCCCCCGGACTAGCGGGGAGACCCAGTACTTC